These 3 T cell receptor beta chains share one sample of origin, sequenced in a study of blood T cells in healthy people across ages. Primed by a sample-barcoded 5' primer and a J-beta primer mix, a second PCR proceeded for roughly 6 to 12 cycles. TCRdb reprocessed the 5' RACE reads via MiXCR and lists one record per CDR3 protein. Seen here are around 900,000 distinct CDR3 sequences, around 30% observed once, and the top ten hold roughly 17%. What was sequenced was blood. Receptor source: a woman of 80 years or more in good health.

This sequence joins TRBV7-2 and TRBJ1-2, with D perhaps TRBD1 (5 bases). CDR1 and CDR2 from the germline V gene are SGHTA and FQGNSA. This CDR3 spans 15 amino acids. The V and J ends lost 3 bases and 0 bases respectively, with 11 bases between them. The CDR3 sequence is CASSFDGTANYGYTF. The CDR3 DNA reads TGTGCCAGCAGCTTCGACGGGACGGCTAACTATGGCTACACCTTC.

The chain combines TRBV5-5 with TRBJ2-4; D ambiguous. Per germline, CDR1 SGHKS and CDR2 YYEKEE (reference sequence). The CDR3 length is 16 residues. V lost 0 bases and J 0 bases, leaving 10 bases between the germline ends. The CDR3 sequence is CASSLGWQSAKNIQYF. CDR3 DNA sequence: TGTGCCAGCAGCTTGGGGTGGCAGTCAGCCAAAAACATTCAGTACTTC.

As for this clonotype: This may come from a read error, since a much larger clone is one base off. V is TRBV20-1 and J is TRBJ1-2; the D gene is possibly TRBD1 (5 bases). Per germline, CDR1 DFQATT and CDR2 SNEGSKA (reference sequence). This CDR3 has 14 amino acids. V lost 0 bases and J 7 bases, leaving 15 bases between the germline ends. The CDR3 DNA follows: TGCAGTGCTAGAGAGCAGGGCTCTAGCTGTGGCTACACCTTC. Translated: CSAREQGSSCGYTF.